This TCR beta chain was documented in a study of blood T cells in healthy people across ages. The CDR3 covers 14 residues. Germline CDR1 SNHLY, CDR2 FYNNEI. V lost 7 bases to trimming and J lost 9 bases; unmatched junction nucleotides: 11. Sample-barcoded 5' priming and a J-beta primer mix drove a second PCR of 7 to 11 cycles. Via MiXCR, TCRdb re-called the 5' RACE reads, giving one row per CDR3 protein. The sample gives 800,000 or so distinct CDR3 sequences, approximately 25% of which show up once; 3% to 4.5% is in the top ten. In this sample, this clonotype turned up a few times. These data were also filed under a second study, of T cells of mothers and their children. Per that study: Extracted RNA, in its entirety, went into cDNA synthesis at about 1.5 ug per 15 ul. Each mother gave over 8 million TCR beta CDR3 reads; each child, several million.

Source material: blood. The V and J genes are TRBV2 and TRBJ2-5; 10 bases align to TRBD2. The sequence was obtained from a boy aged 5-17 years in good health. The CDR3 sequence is CASKGLAVGAAQYF. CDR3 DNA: TGTGCCAGCAAAGGACTAGCGGTGGGTGCGGCCCAGTACTTC.